The clone carrying this T cell receptor (beta chain) was found a few times. The data were taken from a study of patients and donors after allogeneic stem cell transplantation. CDR1 is MDHEN and CDR2 is SYDVKM in the germline V gene. Trimming removed 8 bases at V and 4 bases at J, with 18 bases between. This CDR3 has 15 residues. TCRdb ran MiXCR on the RT-PCR reads and lists one entry per CDR3 protein. This sample yields about 200,000 distinct CDR3 sequences, of which around two fifths are seen a single time; around 35% belongs to the top ten. The chain is built from TRBV28 and TRBJ1-3, with a tentative D call TRBD1 (6 bases). The clonotype was recovered from a human donor who was either an allogeneic HSCT recipient or a stem cell or donor lymphocyte infusion donor (not recorded which). It is not recorded whose cells these are; they may come from a transplant donor. What was sequenced was blood, either unsorted or a sorted T cell fraction (not recorded which). CDR3 in DNA: TGTGCCAGCCTCACCGCCAGGGGCATCGGAAACACCATATATTTT. Translated: CASLTARGIGNTIYF.